Listed below are T cell receptor beta chains from one sample, sequenced in a study of T cell clones after liver transplantation. Sequencing was performed with immunoSEQ multiplex PCR; in TCRdb, only in-frame clones are kept and a portion is missing. This table holds 20,000 to 30,000 clones, more than 65% found once. The source was CD4+ T cells from blood, collected before liver transplant. Receptors originate from a human donor who received a liver transplant. CDR3s include the opening cysteine and the closing phenylalanine or tryptophan. The order of the fields is clone size, V gene, D gene, J gene, CDR3 DNA, CDR3 protein. D genes are given only for firm matches. Size tells how often a clone was seen (once, few, many) or the class of an expanded clone, and some rows leave it out.

clone_size: few
v_call: TRBV7-6
d_call: NA
j_call: TRBJ1-3
cdr3_nt: TGTGCCAGCAGCCCACTAACTAACACCATATATTTT
cdr3_aa: CASSPLTNTIYF

clone_size: NA
v_call: TRBV11-3
d_call: NA
j_call: TRBJ2-2
cdr3_nt: TGTGCCAGCAGCTTAGGCAGTAGTAGGAACACCGGGGAGCTGTTTTTT
cdr3_aa: CASSLGSSRNTGELFF

clone_size: NA
v_call: TRBV19
d_call: TRBD2
j_call: TRBJ2-1
cdr3_nt: TGTGCCAGTAGTGCAACTAGCGGGAGGGCCGGTGAGCAGTTCTTC
cdr3_aa: CASSATSGRAGEQFF

clone_size: NA
v_call: TRBV4-1
d_call: TRBD1
j_call: TRBJ1-4
cdr3_nt: TGCGCCAGCAGTGGACAGGGGTCAACTAATGAAAAACTGTTTTTT
cdr3_aa: CASSGQGSTNEKLFF

clone_size: NA
v_call: TRBV7-2
d_call: TRBD1
j_call: TRBJ2-3
cdr3_nt: TGTGCCAGCAGCTTTAAGACAGGGCATACAGATACGCAGTATTTT
cdr3_aa: CASSFKTGHTDTQYF

clone_size: NA
v_call: TRBV6-5
d_call: NA
j_call: TRBJ2-6
cdr3_nt: TGTGCCAGCAGTCAGGATGGTGGGGCCAACGTCCTGACTTTC
cdr3_aa: CASSQDGGANVLTF

clone_size: few
v_call: TRBV19
d_call: NA
j_call: TRBJ1-6
cdr3_nt: TGTGCCAGTAGTAAACCAGGGACACCCCTCCACTTT
cdr3_aa: CASSKPGTPLHF

clone_size: few
v_call: TRBV7-2
d_call: TRBD2
j_call: TRBJ2-5
cdr3_nt: TGTGCCAGCAGCTCCGGGGAGGGAAAGACCCAGTACTTC
cdr3_aa: CASSSGEGKTQYF

clone_size: NA
v_call: TRBV6-1
d_call: TRBD1
j_call: TRBJ1-6
cdr3_nt: TGTGCCAGCCTGGGGACAGGGGGTTCACCCCTCCACTTT
cdr3_aa: CASLGTGGSPLHF

clone_size: NA
v_call: TRBV6-5
d_call: NA
j_call: TRBJ1-1
cdr3_nt: TGTGCCAGCAGTTACCAGGGCGGCGGGACTGAAGCTTTCTTT
cdr3_aa: CASSYQGGGTEAFF

clone_size: few
v_call: TRBV5-1
d_call: NA
j_call: TRBJ2-5
cdr3_nt: TGCGCCAGCAGCTTTTCCCCCCAAGAGACCCAGTACTTC
cdr3_aa: CASSFSPQETQYF

clone_size: NA
v_call: TRBV19
d_call: NA
j_call: TRBJ1-3
cdr3_nt: TGTGCCAGTAGTAGGGGAGGTTCGGCACACACCATATATTTT
cdr3_aa: CASSRGGSAHTIYF

clone_size: NA
v_call: TRBV19
d_call: TRBD1
j_call: TRBJ1-1
cdr3_nt: TGTGCCAGTAGTCCACGACAGGGAATGGGGAGCACTGAAGCTTTCTTT
cdr3_aa: CASSPRQGMGSTEAFF

clone_size: few
v_call: TRBV30
d_call: TRBD1
j_call: TRBJ1-1
cdr3_nt: TGTGCCTGGAAGGGGACAGGGGGCTTTACTGAAGCTTTCTTT
cdr3_aa: CAWKGTGGFTEAFF

clone_size: NA
v_call: TRBV7-9
d_call: TRBD1
j_call: TRBJ1-4
cdr3_nt: TGTGCCAGCAGCTTAGTCACAGGGGCTGGAAAACTGTTTTTT
cdr3_aa: CASSLVTGAGKLFF

clone_size: NA
v_call: TRBV28
d_call: NA
j_call: TRBJ1-6
cdr3_nt: TGTGCCAGCAGTCCTCCCGGGACAACGTTCTATAATTCACCCCTCCACTTT
cdr3_aa: CASSPPGTTFYNSPLHF

clone_size: NA
v_call: TRBV5-4
d_call: NA
j_call: TRBJ1-4
cdr3_nt: TGTGCCAGCAGCTTGGGCGGGGATGGCGATGAAAAACTGTTTTTT
cdr3_aa: CASSLGGDGDEKLFF

clone_size: NA
v_call: TRBV2
d_call: NA
j_call: TRBJ2-3
cdr3_nt: TGTGCCAGCAGTGAAGCGACCCCCCTTTGGAGAGATACGCAGTATTTT
cdr3_aa: CASSEATPLWRDTQYF

clone_size: once
v_call: TRBV19
d_call: NA
j_call: TRBJ1-1
cdr3_nt: TGTGCCAGTAGTACCCTAATGCCTCTCGGGGCGAACACTGAAGCTTTCTTT
cdr3_aa: CASSTLMPLGANTEAFF

clone_size: NA
v_call: TRBV28
d_call: NA
j_call: TRBJ2-7
cdr3_nt: TGTGCCAGCAGTTTCTTGTGGGATGGGGGAGAGCAGTACTTC
cdr3_aa: CASSFLWDGGEQYF

clone_size: NA
v_call: TRBV7-2
d_call: TRBD2
j_call: TRBJ2-5
cdr3_nt: TGTGCCAGCAGCTTGAGACTAGCGGGAGAGGAGACCCAGTACTTC
cdr3_aa: CASSLRLAGEETQYF

clone_size: NA
v_call: TRBV5-1
d_call: TRBD2
j_call: TRBJ2-2
cdr3_nt: TGCGCCAGCAGCTTGGGGACTAGCGGATTGAACACCGGGGAGCTGTTTTTT
cdr3_aa: CASSLGTSGLNTGELFF

clone_size: medium-sized
v_call: TRBV29-1
d_call: NA
j_call: TRBJ1-2
cdr3_nt: TGCAGCGTCGGATTGCAGGCGCCCTACACCTTC
cdr3_aa: CSVGLQAPYTF

clone_size: NA
v_call: TRBV19
d_call: TRBD2
j_call: TRBJ2-1
cdr3_nt: TGTGCCAGTAGTACCCTAGCGGGAGAGGTGAATGAGCAGTTCTTC
cdr3_aa: CASSTLAGEVNEQFF

clone_size: few
v_call: TRBV5-1
d_call: TRBD1
j_call: TRBJ2-6
cdr3_nt: TGCGCCAGCAGCTTCCGGGACAGCTCTGGGGCCAACGTCCTGACTTTC
cdr3_aa: CASSFRDSSGANVLTF

clone_size: NA
v_call: TRBV7-9
d_call: NA
j_call: TRBJ2-6
cdr3_nt: TGTGCCAGCAGCCCAATCGAGGGGCGACGGTCTGGGGCCAACGTCCTGACTTTC
cdr3_aa: CASSPIEGRRSGANVLTF

clone_size: NA
v_call: TRBV5-5
d_call: NA
j_call: TRBJ2-6
cdr3_nt: TGTGCCAGCACCCCCTTGGGGAAAACTGGGGCCAACGTCCTGACTTTC
cdr3_aa: CASTPLGKTGANVLTF

clone_size: once
v_call: TRBV5-1
d_call: NA
j_call: TRBJ1-4
cdr3_nt: TGCGCCAGCAGCTTGGACGGGCCGGAGTTGGGAAAACTGTTTTTT
cdr3_aa: CASSLDGPELGKLFF

clone_size: NA
v_call: TRBV19
d_call: TRBD1
j_call: TRBJ1-2
cdr3_nt: TGTGCCAGTAGTATAGAAGGGACAGGGGGAAGATATGGCTACACCTTC
cdr3_aa: CASSIEGTGGRYGYTF

clone_size: NA
v_call: TRBV6-5
d_call: NA
j_call: TRBJ2-5
cdr3_nt: TGTGCCAGCAGCGATTCAAAAAGGGCAGAGACCCAGTACTTC
cdr3_aa: CASSDSKRAETQYF

clone_size: NA
v_call: TRBV7-2
d_call: NA
j_call: TRBJ2-1
cdr3_nt: TGTGCCAGCAGCTTAGGCTTCGATGAGCAGTTCTTC
cdr3_aa: CASSLGFDEQFF

clone_size: NA
v_call: TRBV18
d_call: TRBD1
j_call: TRBJ1-4
cdr3_nt: TGTGCCAGCTCACCCGCGGAGGGGGCTTATACTAATGAAAAACTGTTTTTT
cdr3_aa: CASSPAEGAYTNEKLFF

clone_size: NA
v_call: TRBV18
d_call: NA
j_call: TRBJ2-7
cdr3_nt: TGTGCCAGCTCACCGAGGACTGGGGCGGCAGGGAGGTACGAGCAGTACTTC
cdr3_aa: CASSPRTGAAGRYEQYF

clone_size: NA
v_call: TRBV5-5
d_call: NA
j_call: TRBJ2-1
cdr3_nt: TGTGCCAGCAGCCCCGGGACCACCTACAATGAGCAGTTCTTC
cdr3_aa: CASSPGTTYNEQFF

clone_size: few
v_call: TRBV14
d_call: NA
j_call: TRBJ1-1
cdr3_nt: TGTGCCAGCAGCCCCTGGGGACGGCAGAACACTGAAGCTTTCTTT
cdr3_aa: CASSPWGRQNTEAFF

clone_size: once
v_call: TRBV5-6
d_call: TRBD1
j_call: TRBJ1-2
cdr3_nt: TGTGCCAGCAGAGAACAGGGGGGAGGTATCTATGGCTACACCTTC
cdr3_aa: CASREQGGGIYGYTF

clone_size: NA
v_call: TRBV29-1
d_call: NA
j_call: TRBJ1-1
cdr3_nt: TGCAGCGGGCAAACCCTAACCTTCGGGGGAACTGAAGCTTTCTTT
cdr3_aa: CSGQTLTFGGTEAFF

clone_size: NA
v_call: TRBV15
d_call: NA
j_call: TRBJ2-3
cdr3_nt: TGTGCCACCAGCAGAGATCCTCAAGATACGCAGTATTTT
cdr3_aa: CATSRDPQDTQYF

clone_size: NA
v_call: TRBV7-9
d_call: NA
j_call: TRBJ1-1
cdr3_nt: TGTGCCAGCAGCTTAAGCTTGGGGGAGAACACTGAAGCTTTCTTT
cdr3_aa: CASSLSLGENTEAFF

clone_size: NA
v_call: TRBV15
d_call: NA
j_call: TRBJ2-3
cdr3_nt: TGTGCCACCAGCAGAGGAGCAGATACGCAGTATTTT
cdr3_aa: CATSRGADTQYF

clone_size: NA
v_call: TRBV19
d_call: NA
j_call: TRBJ1-1
cdr3_nt: TGTGCCAGTAGTATAAGGGGGGCAGGGGACACTGAAGCTTTCTTT
cdr3_aa: CASSIRGAGDTEAFF

clone_size: once
v_call: TRBV29-1
d_call: TRBD1
j_call: TRBJ2-1
cdr3_nt: TGCAGCGCCCCCCTTTGGGGACAGGGGTACAATGAGCAGTTCTTC
cdr3_aa: CSAPLWGQGYNEQFF